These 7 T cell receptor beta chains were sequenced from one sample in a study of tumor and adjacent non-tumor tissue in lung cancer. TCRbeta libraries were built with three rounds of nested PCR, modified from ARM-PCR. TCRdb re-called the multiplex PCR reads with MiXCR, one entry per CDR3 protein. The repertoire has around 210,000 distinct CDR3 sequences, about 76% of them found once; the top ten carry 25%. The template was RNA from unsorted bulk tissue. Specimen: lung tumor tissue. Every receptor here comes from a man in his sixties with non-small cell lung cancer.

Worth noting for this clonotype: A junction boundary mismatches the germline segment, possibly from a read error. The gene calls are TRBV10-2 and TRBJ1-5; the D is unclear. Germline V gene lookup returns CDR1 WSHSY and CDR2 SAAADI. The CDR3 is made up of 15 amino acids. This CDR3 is CVSSESLGGNQHQHF. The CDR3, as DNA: TGCGTCAGCAGTGAGTCTTTGGGTGGGAATCAGCACCAGCATTTT.

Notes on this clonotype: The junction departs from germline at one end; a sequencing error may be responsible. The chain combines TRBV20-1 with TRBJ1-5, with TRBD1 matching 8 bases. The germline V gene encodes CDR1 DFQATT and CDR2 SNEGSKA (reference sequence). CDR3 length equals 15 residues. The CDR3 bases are TGCAGTGATAGAGAACACAGGGGGTTGGGTCAGCCCCAGCATTTT. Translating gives CSDREHRGLGQPQHF.

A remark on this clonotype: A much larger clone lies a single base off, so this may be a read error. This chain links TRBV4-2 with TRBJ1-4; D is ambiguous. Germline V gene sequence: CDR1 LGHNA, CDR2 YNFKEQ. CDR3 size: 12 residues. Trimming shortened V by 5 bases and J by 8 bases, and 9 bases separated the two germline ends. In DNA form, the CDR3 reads TGTGCCAGCAGCATTTCGAACGAAAAACTGTTTTTT. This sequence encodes CASSISNEKLFF.

CDR3 in DNA: TGCAGTGTCGGGACAGGGACTTATAGCAATCAGCCCCAGCATTTT. Translating it yields CSVGTGTYSNQPQHF. The rearrangement links TRBV20-1 to TRBJ1-5, with 9 bases matching TRBD1. After removal of 7 bases from V and 0 bases from J, the junction contained 7 bases not matched to a gene. CDR3 length: 15 amino acids. CDR1 and CDR2 from the germline V gene are DFQATT and SNEGSKA (reference sequence).

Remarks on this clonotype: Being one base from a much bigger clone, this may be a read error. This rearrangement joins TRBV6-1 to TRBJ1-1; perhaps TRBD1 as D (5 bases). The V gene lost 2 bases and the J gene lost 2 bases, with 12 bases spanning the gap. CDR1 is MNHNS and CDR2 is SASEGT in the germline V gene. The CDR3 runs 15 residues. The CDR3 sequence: CASSECGAGNTEAFF. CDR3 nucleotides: TGTGCCAGCAGTGAATGTGGGGCAGGTAACACTGAAGCTTTCTTT.

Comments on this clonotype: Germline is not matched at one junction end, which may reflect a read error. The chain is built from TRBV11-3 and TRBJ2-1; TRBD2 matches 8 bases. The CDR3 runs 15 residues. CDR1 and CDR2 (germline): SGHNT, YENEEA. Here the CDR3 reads CTSSPGGGSYNEQFF. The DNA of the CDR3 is TGTACCAGCAGCCCCGGGGGGGGCTCCTACAATGAGCAATTCTTC.

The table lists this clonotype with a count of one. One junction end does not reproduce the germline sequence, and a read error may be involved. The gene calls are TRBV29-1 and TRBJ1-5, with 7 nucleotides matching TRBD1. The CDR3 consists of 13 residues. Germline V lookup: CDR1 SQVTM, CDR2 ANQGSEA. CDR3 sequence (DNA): TGCAGCGTCGGGACAGATAGCAAACAGCCCCAGCATTTT. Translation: CSVGTDSKQPQHF.